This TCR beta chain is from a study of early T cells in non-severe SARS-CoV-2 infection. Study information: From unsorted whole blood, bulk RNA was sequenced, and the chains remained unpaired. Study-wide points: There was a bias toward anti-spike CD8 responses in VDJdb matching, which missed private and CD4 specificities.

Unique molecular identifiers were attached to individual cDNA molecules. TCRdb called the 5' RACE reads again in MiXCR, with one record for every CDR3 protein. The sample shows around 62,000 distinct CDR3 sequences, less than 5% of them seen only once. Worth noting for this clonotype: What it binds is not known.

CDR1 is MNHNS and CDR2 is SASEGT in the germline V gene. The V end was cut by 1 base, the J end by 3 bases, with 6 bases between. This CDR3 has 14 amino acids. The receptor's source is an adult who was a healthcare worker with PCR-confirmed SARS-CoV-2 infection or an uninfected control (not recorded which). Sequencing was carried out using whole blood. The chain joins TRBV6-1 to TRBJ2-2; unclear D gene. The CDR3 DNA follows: TGTGCCAGCAGTGAAGTTGGGGACACCGGGGAGCTGTTTTTT. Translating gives CASSEVGDTGELFF.